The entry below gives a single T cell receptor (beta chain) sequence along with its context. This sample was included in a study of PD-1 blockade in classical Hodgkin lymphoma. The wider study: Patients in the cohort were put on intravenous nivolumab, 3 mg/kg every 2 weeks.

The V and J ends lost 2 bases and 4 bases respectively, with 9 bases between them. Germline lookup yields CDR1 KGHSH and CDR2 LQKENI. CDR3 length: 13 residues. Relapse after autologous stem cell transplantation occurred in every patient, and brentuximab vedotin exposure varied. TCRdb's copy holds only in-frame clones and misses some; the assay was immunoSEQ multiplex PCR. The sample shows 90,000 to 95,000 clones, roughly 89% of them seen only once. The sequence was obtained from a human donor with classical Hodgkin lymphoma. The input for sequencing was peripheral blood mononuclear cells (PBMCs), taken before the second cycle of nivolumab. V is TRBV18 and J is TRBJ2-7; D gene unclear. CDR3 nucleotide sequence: TGTGCCAGCTCACCAGGCAGAAGATACGAGCAGTACTTC. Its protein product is CASSPGRRYEQYF.